A single sample is the source of the 15 T cell receptor beta chains below, sequenced in a study of blood T cell repertoires in COVID-19. Here immunoSEQ multiplex PCR was the method, and the copy in TCRdb shows in-frame clones only, minus some. The table includes 37,000 or so clones, around 80% detected once. Sequenced sample: peripheral blood. All receptors derive from a man aged 60 to 75 with acute or convalescent COVID-19.

J is TRBJ2-3 and V is TRBV10-3, with no clear D. This CDR3 spans 16 amino acids. V dropped 3 bases and J dropped 2 bases, with 15 bases sitting between them. Germline V gene sequence: CDR1 ENHRY, CDR2 SYGVKD. The CDR3, as DNA: TGTGCCATCAGTGACTATACAGTTTTAAACACAGATACGCAGTATTTT. Residues: CAISDYTVLNTDTQYF.

The chain employs TRBV10-3 and TRBJ1-4; D is unclear. V dropped 3 bases and J dropped 10 bases, with 9 bases sitting between them. The CDR3 has 12 residues. Germline loops: CDR1 ENHRY, CDR2 SYGVKD. In nucleotides, the CDR3 is TGTGCCATCAGTGACGAACAGTCAAAACTGTTTTTT. This codes for CAISDEQSKLFF.

V usage is TRBV7-9 and J usage is TRBJ2-7; a possible D gene is TRBD2 (5 bases). The V gene's germline CDR1 is SEHNR and CDR2 FQNEAQ (reference sequence). V was clipped by 0 bases and J by 0 bases, with 6 bases between them. The CDR3 extends over 14 amino acids. This CDR3 is CASSLAGDSYEQYF. Here the CDR3 DNA reads TGTGCCAGCAGCTTAGCGGGAGACTCCTACGAGCAGTACTTC. The variable domain in full, with the rest retrieved from reference TRBV7-9 and TRBJ2-7, is DTGVSQNPRHKITKRGQNVTFRCDPISEHNRLYWYRQTLGQGPEFLTYFQNEAQLEKSRLLSDRFSAERPKGSFSTLEIQRTEQGDSAMYLCASSLAGDSYEQYFGPGTRLTVT.

This clone showed up just a few times. The chain has TRBV3-1 (or the pseudogene TRBV3-2) and TRBJ2-7, with D tentatively TRBD2 (5 bases). V lost 0 bases, J lost 3 bases, and 12 bases lay in between. Germline V CDR1 and CDR2: LGHDT, YNNKEL (reference sequence). The CDR3 has 15 amino acids. In nucleotides, the CDR3 is TGTGCCAGCAGCCAAGATGGGAGCACTAGCTACGAGCAGTACTTC. Protein: CASSQDGSTSYEQYF.

This chain uses TRBV19 with TRBJ1-2; 8 bases align to TRBD1. Per germline, CDR1 LNHDA and CDR2 SQIVND (reference sequence). Losses at the gene ends were 3 bases for V and 7 bases for J; bases not matched to a gene: 10. The CDR3 length is 15 residues. This CDR3 reads CASSIGSRGLAGYTF. CDR3 DNA sequence: TGTGCCAGTAGTATTGGTAGCAGGGGGCTTGCTGGCTACACCTTC.

CDR3 sequence reads: CASSWDRKNIQYF. CDR3 DNA: TGTGCCAGCAGCTGGGACAGGAAAAACATTCAGTACTTC. The chain has TRBV12-3 or TRBV12-4 and TRBJ2-4, with TRBD1 matching over 8 bases. The CDR3 runs to 13 residues. The ends lost 6 bases at V and 4 bases at J; junction bases unmatched: 2.

The chain has TRBV7-2 and TRBJ2-3; 9 positions agree with TRBD1. Germline V gives CDR1 SGHTA, CDR2 FQGNSA. Losses at the gene ends were 6 bases for V and 1 base for J; bases not matched to a gene: 17. The CDR3 extends over 19 amino acids. The DNA of the CDR3 is TGTGCCAGCAGTAACCGACAGGGGGACTCCCAGACTCGCACAGATACGCAGTATTTT. Residues: CASSNRQGDSQTRTDTQYF.

This clone was observed many times. The rearrangement uses TRBV5-6 and TRBJ1-2; the D gene is possibly TRBD1 (6 bases). This CDR3 has 16 residues. CDR1 and CDR2 (germline): SGHDT, YYEEEE. Trimming cost V 0 bases and J 2 bases, with 14 bases left between them. The CDR3 DNA is TGTGCCAGCAGCTTGGCGGCGCCGACAGGCAACTATGGCTACACCTTC. Protein: CASSLAAPTGNYGYTF.

Of note for this clone: No conserved phenylalanine or tryptophan is present at the end of the CDR3, so a read error is the likely explanation. It is unclear where the CDR3 begins or ends on the DNA, so no DNA is shown, and the CDR3 is as TCRdb lists it. This chain connects TRBV28 to TRBJ2-7; TRBD1 reflects the table's D call only, with no check against the DNA. Counting both end residues, the CDR3 totals 10 amino acids. Germline V gene lookup returns CDR1 MDHEN and CDR2 SYDVKM. This CDR3 reads CASSLRQGTS.

This chain connects TRBV18 to TRBJ2-2; 12 bases are a match to TRBD2. Trimming at V came to 4 bases and at J to 5 bases, leaving 5 bases not matched to a gene. CDR1 is KGHSH and CDR2 is LQKENI in the germline V gene. The length of the CDR3 is 16 residues. The CDR3 is CASSQLAGGETGELFF. The CDR3 nucleotides read TGTGCCAGCTCACAACTAGCGGGAGGCGAAACCGGGGAGCTGTTTTTT.

The chain uses TRBV7-6 and TRBJ2-3; D call uncertain. Trimming stripped 5 bases from V and 2 bases from J, with 17 bases between. This CDR3 region has 16 residues. Germline lookup yields CDR1 SGHVS and CDR2 FNYEAQ. CDR3 amino acids: CASSPASGSDTDTQYF. Here the CDR3 DNA reads TGTGCCAGCAGCCCTGCTTCTGGCAGCGACACAGATACGCAGTATTTT. The full variable domain, its missing parts supplied by reference TRBV7-6 and TRBJ2-3, is GAGVSQSPRYKVTKRGQDVALRCDPISGHVSLYWYRQALGQGPEFLTYFNYEAQQDKSGLPNDRFSAERPEGSISTLTIQRTEQRDSAMYRCASSPASGSDTDTQYFGPGTRLTVL.

The chain links TRBV3-1 (or the pseudogene TRBV3-2) to TRBJ2-1; 9 bases match TRBD2. This CDR3 contains 15 residues. Per germline, CDR1 LGHDT and CDR2 YNNKEL (reference sequence). After removal of 6 bases from V and 2 bases from J, the junction contained 5 bases not matched to a gene. The CDR3 region is CASRDSGRPYNEQFF. CDR3 DNA sequence: TGTGCCAGCAGAGACAGCGGGAGGCCCTACAATGAGCAGTTCTTC.

The CDR3 DNA is TGTGCCATCAGTGAGTCCAGGGCCACCAATCAGCCCCAGCATTTT. Translating gives CAISESRATNQPQHF. This chain uses TRBV10-3 with TRBJ1-5; TRBD1 is a possible D gene (5 bases). The germline V and J ends were trimmed by 0 bases and 3 bases, with 9 bases remaining between them. This CDR3 is 15 amino acids long. Per germline, CDR1 ENHRY and CDR2 SYGVKD.

V usage is TRBV19 and J usage is TRBJ1-5, with TRBD1 matching 7 bases. Germline CDR1 LNHDA, CDR2 SQIVND (reference sequence). V gave up 3 bases and J gave up 7 bases; unmatched junction bases: 9. The CDR3 has 15 amino acids. For the CDR3, the DNA is TGTGCCAGTAGTATCAATAATTTAGGGGGCCAGCCCCAGCATTTT. Translated: CASSINNLGGQPQHF.

This chain connects TRBV28 to TRBJ1-6, with D unresolved. The germline V gene has CDR1 MDHEN and CDR2 SYDVKM. The CDR3 is 18 amino acids. Deletions cut 2 bases from V and 2 bases from J, with 16 bases between. CDR3 protein: CASSLSVGSGAYNSPLHF. Here the CDR3 DNA reads TGTGCCAGCAGTTTAAGTGTCGGGTCGGGTGCCTATAATTCACCCCTCCACTTT.